What follows is one T cell receptor (beta chain) and its context. Its matching antigen is unknown. This entry belongs to a study of radiation and T cells in renal cell carcinoma. Study findings and constraints: Top tumor clonotypes rose in blood 2 weeks post-radiation, then contracted.

Some clones are missing from TCRdb's copy, which holds only in-frame ones; the method was immunoSEQ multiplex PCR. The sample gives fewer than 200,000 clones, 88% of which show up once; 10% to 12% is in the top ten. This CDR3 is 16 amino acids long. The germline V and J ends were trimmed by 5 bases and 4 bases, with 17 bases remaining between them. The V gene's germline CDR1 is PRHDT and CDR2 FYEKMQ (reference sequence). The time point here: blood 4 weeks post-SBRT, at nephrectomy. Treatment in this sample: 15 Gy SBRT to primary tumor, nephrectomy 4 weeks later. This chain uses TRBV13 with TRBJ2-2, with D possibly matching TRBD2 (6 bases). This sequence was found in a woman between 50 and 59 years old with renal cell carcinoma. This material consisted of blood, taken from a patient whose treatment included radiotherapy and nephrectomy. The CDR3 here is CASSGRGIRSTGELFF. The CDR3 DNA is TGTGCCAGCAGCGGGCGGGGCATCCGGTCCACCGGGGAGCTGTTTTTT.